This T cell receptor beta chain originates from a study of blood T cells in healthy people across ages. Study-level points and caveats: Naive T cell percentage showed a strong correlation with the diversity of TCR beta. Bulk PBMC profiling left naive and antigen-experienced comparisons inconclusive.

There were healthy Caucasian individuals from Russia, aged about 6 to 95, serving as donors. This CDR3 region has 13 residues. Trimming took off 5 bases at V and 4 bases at J, with 11 bases between the two ends. The second PCR ran roughly 7 to 11 cycles with a sample-barcoded 5' primer and J-beta primers. TCRdb independently ran MiXCR on the 5' RACE reads; one entry per CDR3 protein. Of around 990,000 distinct CDR3 sequences listed, roughly a quarter are singletons. Concerning this clonotype itself: Its antigen is not identified.

A further study also used this sample, focusing on T cells of mothers and their children. That paper notes: A few healthy Caucasian mothers, along with their six children, served as the donors.

The sequence was obtained from a girl aged 2-9 years in good health. V is TRBV12-3 or TRBV12-4 and J is TRBJ1-2; perhaps TRBD1 as D (6 bases). The sequencing sample was made of blood. CDR3 sequence (DNA): TGTGCCAGCAGTCGGACAGCCTTCTATGGCTACACCTTC. The encoded protein is CASSRTAFYGYTF.